These T cell receptor beta chains were read from a single sample in a study of naive and memory T cell subsets. TCRdb re-derived calls from the UMI-ligation and nested PCR reads in MiXCR, one entry per CDR3 protein. The sample gives about 24,000 distinct CDR3 sequences, 6% of which show up once; 6.2% is in the top ten. The sequencing used skin, collected from a tuberculin skin test site. All receptors derive from an adult in good health. The CDR3 runs from the conserved cysteine through the conserved F or W. A D gene is named only where the DNA matches it firmly. Rows may omit the clone size; those that give it use once, few, many or a size class.

v_call	d_call	cdr3_length	j_call	clone_size	cdr3_aa	cdr3_nt
TRBV7-3	TRBD1	15	TRBJ1-1	many	CASSQATSGTDEAFF	TGTGCCAGCAGCCAAGCTACTTCCGGGACAGATGAAGCTTTCTTT
TRBV19	-	15	TRBJ1-5	many	CASSIDLRDNQPQHF	TGTGCCAGTAGTATCGACCTTCGGGACAATCAGCCCCAGCATTTT
TRBV20-1	TRBD1	15	TRBJ1-2	-	CSARGQHPYTYGYTF	TGCAGTGCTAGGGGACAGCACCCTTATACCTATGGCTACACCTTC
TRBV7-2	-	14	TRBJ2-3	-	CASSLAGRTDTQYF	TGTGCCAGCAGCTTAGCGGGACGCACAGATACGCAGTATTTT
TRBV2	TRBD2	16	TRBJ2-3	many	CASSFGAGEVTDTQYF	TGTGCCAGCAGTTTCGGAGCGGGAGAGGTAACAGATACGCAGTATTTT
TRBV10-2	-	15	TRBJ2-2	many	CASSERNIGTGELFF	TGCGCCAGCAGTGAAAGAAATATAGGGACCGGGGAGCTGTTTTTT
TRBV7-2	TRBD1	15	TRBJ1-5	-	CASSLGDRAGQPQHF	TGTGCCAGCAGCTTAGGCGACAGGGCGGGTCAGCCCCAGCATTTT
TRBV7-2	-	14	TRBJ2-1	few	CASSPRAGYNEQFF	TGTGCCAGCAGCCCGAGAGCGGGCTACAATGAGCAGTTCTTC
TRBV4-3	-	15	TRBJ1-1	-	CASSQEDSMNTEAFF	TGCGCCAGCAGCCAAGAAGACAGCATGAACACTGAAGCTTTCTTT
TRBV14	-	16	TRBJ1-2	many	CASSQVLGAYRRGYTF	TGTGCCAGCAGCCAAGTACTCGGGGCCTACCGGCGAGGCTACACCTTC
TRBV20-1	TRBD2	15	TRBJ2-3	few	CSASHPQRGGDTQYF	TGCAGTGCTAGTCATCCCCAGCGGGGGGGAGATACGCAGTATTTT
TRBV25-1	-	11	TRBJ2-1	many	CASSERHEQFF	TGTGCCAGCAGTGAGCGCCATGAGCAGTTCTTC
TRBV7-3	-	13	TRBJ2-1	many	CASSFIGDNEQFF	TGTGCCAGCAGCTTTATAGGGGACAATGAGCAGTTCTTC
TRBV5-1	TRBD1	15	TRBJ2-2	many	CASSSTTGGTGELFF	TGCGCCAGCAGCTCCACAACAGGGGGCACCGGGGAGCTGTTTTTT
TRBV18	-	14	TRBJ1-2	few	CASSPWPWGYGYTF	TGTGCCAGCTCACCATGGCCGTGGGGCTATGGCTACACCTTC
TRBV29-1	TRBD2	13	TRBJ2-1	many	CSVRTSGGNEQFF	TGCAGCGTGAGAACTAGCGGGGGTAATGAGCAGTTCTTC
TRBV19	-	14	TRBJ2-3	many	CASSKLTSTDTQYF	TGTGCCAGTAGTAAGCTGACCTCCACAGATACGCAGTATTTT
TRBV20-1	-	14	TRBJ2-2	once	CSAAEVENTGELFF	TGCAGTGCTGCTGAAGTTGAAAACACCGGGGAGCTGTTTTTT
TRBV29-1	TRBD1	12	TRBJ2-7	many	CSYLDRGYEQYF	TGCAGCTACCTGGACAGGGGCTACGAGCAGTACTTC
TRBV20-1	-	16	TRBJ2-2	many	CSARDPSQLNTGELFF	TGCAGTGCTAGAGATCCTAGCCAGTTGAACACCGGGGAGCTGTTTTTT
TRBV5-4	-	16	TRBJ2-7	few	CASSLGYGTSRHEQYF	TGTGCCAGCAGCTTGGGCTACGGGACGAGTAGACACGAGCAGTACTTC
TRBV28	-	13	TRBJ1-2	many	CATLASQGYGYTF	TGTGCCACGTTAGCCTCACAGGGCTATGGCTACACCTTC
TRBV20-1	-	12	TRBJ2-7	few	CSALRVVDEQYF	TGCAGTGCTCTTCGGGTGGTGGACGAGCAGTACTTC
TRBV6-5	TRBD1	14	TRBJ1-1	once	CASRTQGAVTEAFF	TGTGCCAGCAGGACTCAGGGGGCTGTGACTGAAGCTTTCTTT
TRBV4-3	-	13	TRBJ2-7	-	CASSQAQGNEQYF	TGCGCCAGCAGCCAAGCACAGGGAAACGAGCAGTACTTC
TRBV6-6	TRBD2	16	TRBJ2-7	few	CASTLAGGPSSYEQYF	TGTGCCAGCACCCTAGCGGGAGGCCCGAGCTCCTACGAGCAGTACTTC
TRBV10-3	-	13	TRBJ2-7	-	CAIRLDVSYEQYF	TGTGCCATCAGGTTGGACGTTTCCTACGAGCAGTACTTC
TRBV7-2	-	13	TRBJ2-3	many	CASSPPGPDTQYF	TGTGCCAGCAGCCCCCCCGGGCCAGATACGCAGTATTTT
TRBV20-1	-	14	TRBJ2-1	-	CSTTSLDSYNEQFF	TGCAGTACAACTAGCCTCGACTCCTACAATGAGCAGTTCTTC
TRBV7-9	TRBD1	14	TRBJ1-6	few	CASSPGQGASPLHF	TGTGCCAGCAGCCCGGGACAGGGGGCTTCACCCCTCCACTTT
TRBV2	-	14	TRBJ2-1	-	CASSDSRAGSEQFF	TGTGCCAGCAGTGATTCCAGGGCTGGATCGGAGCAGTTCTTC
TRBV20-1	-	9	TRBJ2-5	many	CSAEETQYF	TGCAGTGCCGAAGAGACCCAGTACTTC
TRBV19	-	14	TRBJ1-2	few	CASRSTGANYGYTF	TGTGCCAGCCGAAGTACAGGAGCTAACTATGGCTACACCTTC
TRBV27	-	15	TRBJ2-2	many	CASSSPTSGTGELFF	TGTGCCAGCAGTTCCCCGACCTCGGGTACCGGGGAGCTGTTTTTT
TRBV7-2	-	13	TRBJ1-2	medium-sized	CASSQWRDYGYTF	TGTGCCAGCAGCCAATGGAGGGATTATGGCTACACCTTC
TRBV12-3/TRBV12-4	TRBD1	14	TRBJ1-1	many	CASSLGQGQTEAFF	TGTGCCAGCAGTTTGGGACAGGGTCAAACTGAAGCTTTCTTT
TRBV6-6	TRBD1	13	TRBJ2-7	many	CASRNWTGTEQYF	TGTGCCAGCAGGAACTGGACAGGGACAGAGCAGTACTTC
TRBV4-3	TRBD2	19	TRBJ2-1	few	CASSQVPRTSGREYNEQFF	TGCGCCAGCAGCCAAGTGCCCCGGACTAGCGGGAGGGAATACAATGAGCAGTTCTTC
TRBV25-1	-	13	TRBJ2-7	medium-sized	CASSAGLLDEQYF	TGTGCCAGCAGTGCAGGACTTCTCGACGAGCAGTACTTC
TRBV7-2	-	12	TRBJ1-5	many	CASSLDVGPQHF	TGTGCCAGCAGCTTAGACGTAGGGCCCCAGCATTTT
TRBV2	-	13	TRBJ2-5	-	CASRTGGQETQYF	TGTGCCAGCAGAACTGGGGGCCAAGAGACCCAGTACTTC
TRBV4-3	-	14	TRBJ2-5	many	CASSQDLTQETQYF	TGCGCCAGCAGCCAAGATCTGACGCAAGAGACCCAGTACTTC
TRBV30	-	14	TRBJ2-7	few	CAWSVGSVAYEQYF	TGTGCCTGGAGTGTAGGTTCAGTAGCCTACGAGCAGTACTTC
TRBV18	TRBD1	15	TRBJ1-1	-	CASSPRQGVNTEAFF	TGTGCCAGCTCGCCTAGACAGGGGGTGAACACTGAAGCTTTCTTT
TRBV5-1	-	14	TRBJ2-3	few	CASKPGRRTDTQYF	TGCGCCAGCAAGCCGGGACGTCGCACAGATACGCAGTATTTT
TRBV2	TRBD2	17	TRBJ2-1	many	CASSPRTGTSGYNEQFF	TGTGCCAGCAGTCCTCGCACCGGGACTAGCGGTTACAATGAGCAGTTCTTC
TRBV6-2/TRBV6-3	TRBD1	12	TRBJ1-1	many	CASSRGETEAFF	TGTGCCAGCAGCAGGGGGGAGACTGAAGCTTTCTTT
TRBV27	TRBD1	15	TRBJ2-7	many	CATTKQGAERYEQYF	TGTGCCACAACAAAACAGGGGGCCGAGAGATACGAGCAGTACTTC